A single sample gave rise to the 9 T cell receptor beta chains below, sequenced in a study of blood T cell repertoires in COVID-19. Sequencing was performed with immunoSEQ multiplex PCR; in TCRdb, only in-frame clones are kept and a portion is missing. The sample has some 350,000 clones, 87% seen once; the top ten hold roughly 5.3%. The sequenced sample consisted of PBMCs or T cells enriched from blood (not recorded which). These receptors came from a woman aged 30 to 39 who had recovered from COVID-19.

The chain joins TRBV2 to TRBJ2-1; 10 nucleotides agree with TRBD2. The ends lost 5 bases at V and 3 bases at J; junction bases unmatched: 4. The germline V gene has CDR1 SNHLY and CDR2 FYNNEI. The CDR3 is made up of 15 amino acids. DNA of the CDR3: TGTGCCAGCAGTCCCAAGCGGGGGGGCTACAATGAGCAGTTCTTC. It specifies CASSPKRGGYNEQFF.

This rearrangement joins TRBV30 to TRBJ2-3; TRBD2 agrees at 7 bases. This CDR3 comprises 11 residues. Germline V CDR1 and CDR2: GTSNPN, SVGIG (reference sequence). With 3 bases clipped from V and 6 bases from J, the junction kept 0 bases outside the gene matches. The CDR3 reads CAWSGRDTQYF. The DNA for the CDR3 is TGTGCCTGGAGCGGGAGGGATACGCAGTATTTT.

This chain uses TRBV30 with TRBJ2-5; possible D gene TRBD1, 6 bases. The germline CDR1 and CDR2 sequences are GTSNPN and SVGIG (reference sequence). The CDR3 extends over 15 amino acids. V was clipped by 4 bases and J by 1 base, with 16 bases between them. CDR3: CAWTPPTRGQETQYF. CDR3 nucleotide sequence: TGTGCCTGGACCCCACCCACCAGGGGCCAAGAGACCCAGTACTTC.

This sequence joins TRBV15 and TRBJ1-4; D is possibly TRBD1 (5 bases). CDR1 and CDR2 from the germline V gene are LNHNV and YYDKDF (reference sequence). V was clipped by 5 bases and J by 4 bases, with 20 bases between them. The CDR3 contains 17 residues. The CDR3 coding sequence is TGTGCCACCAGCGAAGCCCCAAGTTCAGGGTATAATGAAAAACTGTTTTTT. Protein product: CATSEAPSSGYNEKLFF.

V gene TRBV9 combines with J gene TRBJ2-3; 7 nucleotides match TRBD2. V lost 7 bases and J lost 0; bases outside the gene matches: 8. Germline V gives CDR1 SGDLS, CDR2 YYNGEE. The CDR3 has 15 residues. The CDR3 reads CASAKAGVSTDTQYF. The CDR3 DNA reads TGTGCCAGCGCCAAGGCGGGGGTCAGCACAGATACGCAGTATTTT.

The chain has TRBV5-4 and TRBJ1-2; the match to TRBD1 covers 9 bases. The CDR3 covers 14 residues. Germline V gene data show CDR1 as SGHNT and CDR2 as YYREEE (reference sequence). Losses at the gene ends were 3 bases for V and 8 bases for J; bases not matched to a gene: 8. The CDR3 reads CASSSGTGNGGYTF. CDR3 DNA sequence: TGTGCCAGCAGCTCCGGGACAGGGAATGGGGGCTACACCTTC.

This chain connects TRBV6-6 to TRBJ1-1; D might be TRBD1 (5 bases). Trimming removed 5 bases from V and 12 bases from J, with 10 bases in between. Germline V gene lookup returns CDR1 MNHNY and CDR2 SVGAGI (reference sequence). The CDR3 is 10 amino acids. The CDR3 DNA sequence: TGTGCCAGCAGTAGGGGCAAAACTTTCTTT. Translated: CASSRGKTFF.

The chain couples TRBV9 to TRBJ1-5; no definite D call. From germline, CDR1 is SGDLS and CDR2 YYNGEE. Between the trimmed V and J ends, which lost 4 bases and 4 bases, there was a span of 15 bases. CDR3 length: 15 amino acids. CDR3 in amino acids: CASSMTDGRNQPQHF. In DNA, the CDR3 is TGTGCCAGCAGCATGACGGACGGGAGAAATCAGCCCCAGCATTTT.

The CDR3 DNA reads as TGTGCCAGCAGCTTACAAACTGATGAAGCTTTCTTT. This translates into CASSLQTDEAFF. The genes are TRBV7-9 and TRBJ1-1, with no clear D. V was trimmed by 2 bases and J by 7 bases, leaving 8 bases between them. CDR3 length: 12 amino acids. The germline gives CDR1 SEHNR, CDR2 FQNEAQ (reference sequence).